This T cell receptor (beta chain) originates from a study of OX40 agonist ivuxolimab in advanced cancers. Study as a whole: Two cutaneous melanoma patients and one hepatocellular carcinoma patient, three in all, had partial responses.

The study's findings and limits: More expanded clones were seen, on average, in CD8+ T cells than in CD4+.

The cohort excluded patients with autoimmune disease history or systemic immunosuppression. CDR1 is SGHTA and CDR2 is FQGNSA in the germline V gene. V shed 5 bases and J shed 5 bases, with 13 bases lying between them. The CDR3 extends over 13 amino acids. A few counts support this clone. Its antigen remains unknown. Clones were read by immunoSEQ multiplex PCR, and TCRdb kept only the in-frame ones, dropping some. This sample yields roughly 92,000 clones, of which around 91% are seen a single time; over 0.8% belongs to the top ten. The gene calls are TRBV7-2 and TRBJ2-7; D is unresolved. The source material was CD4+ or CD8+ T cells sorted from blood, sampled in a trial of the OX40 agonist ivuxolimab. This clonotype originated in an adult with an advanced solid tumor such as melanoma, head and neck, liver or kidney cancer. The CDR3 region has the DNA TGTGCCAGCAGCACCATCAGGACCCACGAGCAGTACTTC. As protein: CASSTIRTHEQYF.